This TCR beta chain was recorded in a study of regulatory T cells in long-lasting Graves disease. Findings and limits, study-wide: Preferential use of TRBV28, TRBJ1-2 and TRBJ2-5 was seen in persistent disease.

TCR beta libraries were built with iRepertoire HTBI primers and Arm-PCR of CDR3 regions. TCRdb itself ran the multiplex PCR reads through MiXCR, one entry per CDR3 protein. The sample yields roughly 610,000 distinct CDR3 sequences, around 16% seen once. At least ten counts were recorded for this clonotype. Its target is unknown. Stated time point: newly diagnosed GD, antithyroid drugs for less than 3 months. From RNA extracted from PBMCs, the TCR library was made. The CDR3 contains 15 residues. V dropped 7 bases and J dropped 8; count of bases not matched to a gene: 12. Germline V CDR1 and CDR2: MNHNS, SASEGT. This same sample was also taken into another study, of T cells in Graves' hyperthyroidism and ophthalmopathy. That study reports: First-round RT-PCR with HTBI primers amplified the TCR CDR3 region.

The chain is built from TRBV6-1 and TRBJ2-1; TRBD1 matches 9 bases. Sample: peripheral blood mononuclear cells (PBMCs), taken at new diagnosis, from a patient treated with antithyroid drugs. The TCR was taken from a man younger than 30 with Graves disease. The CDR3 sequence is CASISDRGPRHEQFF. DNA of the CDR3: TGTGCCAGCATTTCGGACAGGGGCCCGCGGCATGAGCAGTTCTTC.